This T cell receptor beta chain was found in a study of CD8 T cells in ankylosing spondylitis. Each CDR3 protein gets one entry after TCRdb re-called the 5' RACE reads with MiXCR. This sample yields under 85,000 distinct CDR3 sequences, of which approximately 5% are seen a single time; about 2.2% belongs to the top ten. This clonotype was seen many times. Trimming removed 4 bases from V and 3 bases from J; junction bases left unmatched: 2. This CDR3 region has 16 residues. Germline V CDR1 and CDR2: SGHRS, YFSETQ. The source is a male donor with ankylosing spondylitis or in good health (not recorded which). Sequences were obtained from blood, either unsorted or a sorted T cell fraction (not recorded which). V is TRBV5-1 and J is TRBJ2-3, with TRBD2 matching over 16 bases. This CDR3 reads CASSGGLAGGTDTQYF. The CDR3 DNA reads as TGCGCCAGCAGCGGGGGACTAGCGGGGGGGACAGATACGCAGTATTTT.